This entry is about one T cell receptor (beta chain). CDR1 is MDHEN and CDR2 is SYDVKM in the germline V gene. Trimming shortened V by 6 bases and J by 7 bases, and 13 bases separated the two germline ends. The CDR3 is 14 residues long. The assay was immunoSEQ multiplex PCR, and TCRdb's table has in-frame clones only and misses some. The sample shows about 98,000 clones, about 84% of them seen only once. The data belong to a study of blood T cell repertoires in COVID-19. Overall study: Acute and convalescent COVID-19 samples came from the United States, Italy and Spain.

Sequenced sample: peripheral blood. The V gene is TRBV28, the J gene TRBJ1-6; tentatively, D is TRBD1 (6 bases). This receptor was obtained from a woman of 80 years or more with acute or convalescent COVID-19. The CDR3 DNA is TGTGCCAGCAGGTTACAGGGAAGGAATTCACCCCTCCACTTT. Translating it yields CASRLQGRNSPLHF. The entire variable domain, with the rest obtained from reference TRBV28 and TRBJ1-6, is as follows: DVKVTQSSRYLVKRTGEKVFLECVQDMDHENMFWYRQDPGLGLRLIYFSYDVKMKEKGDIPEGYSVSREKKERFSLILESASTNQTSMYLCASRLQGRNSPLHFGNGTRLTVT.